Listed below are T cell receptor beta chains from one sample, sequenced in a study of T-cell memory formation after mild COVID-19. TCRdb re-analysed the 5' RACE reads in MiXCR, keeping a single row per CDR3 protein. This sample has about 310,000 distinct CDR3 sequences, with just under 20% found just once. Sequencing was carried out using PBMCs or a T cell subset sorted from them (not recorded which). Receptors were obtained from a man between 18 and 29 years old who had mild COVID-19 (a few samples of this study predate the infection). Cell type and time point are not known. CDR3s include the opening cysteine and the closing phenylalanine or tryptophan. D genes are given only for firm matches. Size is omitted from some rows. Given values are once, few, many or a class for expanded clones.

TRBD2	-	TRBV3-1	TRBJ2-1	TGTGCCAGCAGCCGGCTAGCGGGGTGGGATGAGCAGTTCTTC	CASSRLAGWDEQFF
TRBD1	-	TRBV5-5	TRBJ1-2	TGTGCCAGCAGCCCCCGGGCAGGGGGTGACGGCTACACCTTC	CASSPRAGGDGYTF
-	few	TRBV18	TRBJ2-1	TGTGCCAGCTCACCGACGTCAGGACCAACCGGCAATGAGCAGTTCTTC	CASSPTSGPTGNEQFF
TRBD1	few	TRBV27	TRBJ1-1	TGTGCCAGCAGTTTACGAAGACAGGGACTGAACACTGAAGCTTTCTTT	CASSLRRQGLNTEAFF
TRBD1	few	TRBV15	TRBJ2-1	TGTGCCACCAGCAGAGATTCTGTAGGGGGCTGGCAGTTCTTC	CATSRDSVGGWQFF
TRBD1	few	TRBV4-1	TRBJ1-6	TGCGCCAGCAGCCAAGGGACAGGCATGCGGTCACCCCTCCACTTT	CASSQGTGMRSPLHF
-	few	TRBV10-3	TRBJ2-3	TGTGCCATCAGTGACCCCTCGACAGGTTCTTACCGTCGGGATACGCAGTATTTT	CAISDPSTGSYRRDTQYF
TRBD1	-	TRBV20-1	TRBJ1-1	TGCAGTGCTAGAGATCAGTGGGGACAGGGAAGGGACACTGAAGCTTTCTTT	CSARDQWGQGRDTEAFF
-	-	TRBV27	TRBJ2-1	TGTGCCAGCTCCCCCTTAATTACGAGCTCCTACAATGAGCAGTTCTTC	CASSPLITSSYNEQFF
TRBD1	few	TRBV6-5	TRBJ1-5	TGTGCCAGCAGTTCCCGCAGGGGGCTCATTGGAACGAATCAGCCCCAGCATTTT	CASSSRRGLIGTNQPQHF
-	few	TRBV25-1	TRBJ2-5	TGTGCCAGCAGTGAATCGAGCCTAGCGGAGACCCAGTACTTC	CASSESSLAETQYF
-	-	TRBV5-5	TRBJ2-7	TGTGCCAGCAGCTTGGGCCGGTTCAACTCCTACGAGCAGTACTTC	CASSLGRFNSYEQYF
-	few	TRBV7-9	TRBJ2-7	TGTGCCAGCAGCTTAGGACCCGAGCAGTACTTC	CASSLGPEQYF
-	-	TRBV10-2	TRBJ2-1	TGCGCCACCACTGACTGGAGCTCCTACAATGAGCAGTTCTTC	CATTDWSSYNEQFF
TRBD2	many	TRBV18	TRBJ2-2	TGTGCCAGCTCACCCAATCGACTAGCGACGAACACCGGGGAGCTGTTTTTT	CASSPNRLATNTGELFF
-	few	TRBV7-2	TRBJ2-3	TGTGCCAGCAGTCGAGCGGCAGGCCCTACAGATACGCAGTATTTT	CASSRAAGPTDTQYF
TRBD1	few	TRBV3-1	TRBJ1-2	TGTGCCAGCAGCCCGGGGACAGTGTCCTCCTATGGCTACACCTTC	CASSPGTVSSYGYTF
TRBD2	-	TRBV5-1	TRBJ2-1	TGCGCCAGCACGAAGACCTCTGGCGGGGGCTCCTACAATGAGCAGTTCTTC	CASTKTSGGGSYNEQFF
TRBD1	few	TRBV6-5	TRBJ2-2	TGTGCCAGCTACAGGGGCAGCACCGGGGAGCTGTTTTTT	CASYRGSTGELFF
-	-	TRBV4-2	TRBJ2-5	TGTGCCAGCAGCCACGGACAGTCCGAAGAGGGGACCCAGTACTTC	CASSHGQSEEGTQYF
-	few	TRBV10-2	TRBJ1-1	TGCGCCAGCAGCATAGACCAGGGGTGGAACACTGAAGCTTTCTTT	CASSIDQGWNTEAFF
TRBD1	-	TRBV7-6	TRBJ2-5	TGTGCCAGCAGCTCCGGACAGGGAGACCTCCAAGAGACCCAGTACTTC	CASSSGQGDLQETQYF
-	-	TRBV7-2	TRBJ2-1	TGTGCCAGCAGCACCGACAGGAATGGGCATGAGCAGTTCTTC	CASSTDRNGHEQFF
-	few	TRBV11-2	TRBJ1-2	TGTGCCAGCAGAGACACATCCGGGACAACCTATGGCTACACCTTC	CASRDTSGTTYGYTF
TRBD2	-	TRBV11-2	TRBJ2-2	TGTGCCAGCAGCTTAGCGAGCGGGGGGGTTCGAATCGGGGAGCTGTTTTTT	CASSLASGGVRIGELFF
-	few	TRBV27	TRBJ2-3	TGTGCCAGCAGTTTAACCGGGACACACACAGATACGCAGTATTTT	CASSLTGTHTDTQYF
-	-	TRBV4-2	TRBJ1-2	TGTGCCAGCAGCCAAGAATCGGGGGGCCGTGGCTACACCTTC	CASSQESGGRGYTF
TRBD1	-	TRBV9	TRBJ2-1	TGTGCCAGCAGACCCGGGACAGGGATGGACGAGCAGTTCTTC	CASRPGTGMDEQFF
TRBD1	-	TRBV29-1	TRBJ2-6	TGCAGCGTTGTGGACAGGGGGAGCAACGTCCTGACTTTC	CSVVDRGSNVLTF
TRBD1	few	TRBV4-1	TRBJ1-5	TGCGCCAGCAGCCCCCCAGGGGGCCATAATCAGCCCCAGCATTTT	CASSPPGGHNQPQHF
TRBD2	-	TRBV7-8	TRBJ2-1	TGTGCCAGCAGCTTAGCGAGCGGGGGGTTGAATGAGCAGTTCTTC	CASSLASGGLNEQFF
TRBD2	few	TRBV7-2	TRBJ2-3	TGTGCCAGCAGCCTCCTAGCGGGGGCCGTCACAGATACGCAGTATTTT	CASSLLAGAVTDTQYF
TRBD2	-	TRBV7-3	TRBJ2-3	TGTGCCAGCAGCTTACGACTAGCGGGGAGCTCCACAGATACGCAGTATTTT	CASSLRLAGSSTDTQYF
-	-	TRBV4-1	TRBJ2-4	TGCGCCAGCAGCCACCCAACGGGCGTACAGTACTTC	CASSHPTGVQYF
-	-	TRBV11-2	TRBJ2-2	TGTGCCAGCAGCTCCTTGGGGGTGGTCAACACCGGGGAGCTGTTTTTT	CASSSLGVVNTGELFF
TRBD1	few	TRBV10-3	TRBJ2-1	TGTGCCATCAGTCCGGGACAGGGTGCTGGTGAGCAGTTCTTC	CAISPGQGAGEQFF
-	-	TRBV11-2	TRBJ1-4	TGTGCCAGCAGCTTAGGTCAGGCTACGAAACTGTTTTTT	CASSLGQATKLFF
TRBD1	few	TRBV6-5	TRBJ1-6	TGTGCCAGCAAGACAGGGACAGCCTCCTATAATTCACCCCTCCACTTT	CASKTGTASYNSPLHF
TRBD1	few	TRBV6-5	TRBJ2-3	TGTGCCAGCAGTCCCGGGACAGGGCCCCAGGCGCAGTATTTT	CASSPGTGPQAQYF
-	few	TRBV6-1	TRBJ2-5	TGTGCCAGCAGTGAATTCCCAGGGGGGGAGTACCAAGAGACCCAGTACTTC	CASSEFPGGEYQETQYF
-	few	TRBV28	TRBJ2-5	TGTGCCAGCAGTCGGGGACGGGAGACCCAGTACTTC	CASSRGRETQYF
-	few	TRBV29-1	TRBJ2-7	TGCAGCGTTGAAGATCCCTGGGGGTCCGAGCAGTACTTC	CSVEDPWGSEQYF